What follows is one T cell receptor (beta chain) and its context. Germline CDR1 and CDR2: MNHEY and SVGAGI. Trimming took 7 bases from V and 5 from J, leaving 14 bases between them. CDR3 length: 13 amino acids. This specimen belongs to a study of T cell changes during pregnancy in multiple sclerosis. TCRdb's table, derived via immunoSEQ multiplex PCR, lists solely in-frame clones and lacks some. Of 19,000 or so clones listed, approximately 89% are singletons. Sample: CD8+ T cells from peripheral blood mononuclear cells, taken after pregnancy. J is TRBJ1-2 and V is TRBV6-5; TRBD1 is a possible D gene (5 bases). This clonotype was obtained from a female donor in good health, enrolled as a control in a pregnancy study. The CDR3 loop is CASTKLGAYGYTF. CDR3 coding DNA: TGTGCCAGCACCAAATTAGGGGCATATGGCTACACCTTC.